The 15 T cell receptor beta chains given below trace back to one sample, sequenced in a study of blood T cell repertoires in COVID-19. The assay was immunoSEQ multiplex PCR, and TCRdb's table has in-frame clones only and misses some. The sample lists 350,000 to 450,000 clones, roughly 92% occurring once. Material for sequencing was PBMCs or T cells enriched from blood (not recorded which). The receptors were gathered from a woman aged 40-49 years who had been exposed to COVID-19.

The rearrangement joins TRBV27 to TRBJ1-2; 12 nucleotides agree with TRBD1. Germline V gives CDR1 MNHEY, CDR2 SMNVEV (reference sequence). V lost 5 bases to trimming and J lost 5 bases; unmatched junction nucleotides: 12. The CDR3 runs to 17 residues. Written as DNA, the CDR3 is TGTGCCAGCAGTCCACGTCCCGGGACAGGGGGCTGGTATGGCTACACCTTC. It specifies CASSPRPGTGGWYGYTF.

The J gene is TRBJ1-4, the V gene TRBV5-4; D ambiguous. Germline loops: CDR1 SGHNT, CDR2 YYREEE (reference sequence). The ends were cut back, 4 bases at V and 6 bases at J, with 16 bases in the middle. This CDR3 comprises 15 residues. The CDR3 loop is CASSPGPKTDEKLFF. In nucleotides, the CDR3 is TGTGCCAGCAGCCCCGGCCCGAAAACAGATGAAAAACTGTTTTTT.

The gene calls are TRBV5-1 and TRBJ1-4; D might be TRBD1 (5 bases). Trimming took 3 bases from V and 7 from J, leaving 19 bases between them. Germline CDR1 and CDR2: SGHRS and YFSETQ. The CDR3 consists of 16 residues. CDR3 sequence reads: CASSSTGGLPGEKLFF. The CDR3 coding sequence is TGCGCCAGCAGCTCTACCGGGGGTCTGCCTGGTGAAAAACTGTTTTTT.

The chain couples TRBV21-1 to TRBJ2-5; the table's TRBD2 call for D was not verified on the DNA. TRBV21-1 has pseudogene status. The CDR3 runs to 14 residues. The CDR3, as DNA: TGTGCCAGCAGGATACTAGCGATCGAAGAGACCCAGTACTTC. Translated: CASRILAIEETQYF.

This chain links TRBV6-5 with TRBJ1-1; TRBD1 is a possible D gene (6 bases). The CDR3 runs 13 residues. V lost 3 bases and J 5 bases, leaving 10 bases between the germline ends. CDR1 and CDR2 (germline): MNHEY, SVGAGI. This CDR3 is CASSYSQGTEAFF. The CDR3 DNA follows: TGTGCCAGCAGTTATTCACAGGGTACTGAAGCTTTCTTT.

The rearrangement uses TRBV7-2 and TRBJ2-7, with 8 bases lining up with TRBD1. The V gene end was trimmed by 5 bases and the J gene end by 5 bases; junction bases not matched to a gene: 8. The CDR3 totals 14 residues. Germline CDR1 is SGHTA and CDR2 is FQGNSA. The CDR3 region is CASSVDRVTHEQYF. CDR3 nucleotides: TGTGCCAGCAGCGTGGACAGGGTTACCCACGAGCAGTACTTC.

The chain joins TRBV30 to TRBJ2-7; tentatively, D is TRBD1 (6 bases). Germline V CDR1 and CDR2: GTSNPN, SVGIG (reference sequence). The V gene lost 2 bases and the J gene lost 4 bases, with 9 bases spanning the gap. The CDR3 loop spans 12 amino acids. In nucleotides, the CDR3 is TGTGCCTGGAGTCTACAGGGTTACGAGCAGTACTTC. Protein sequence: CAWSLQGYEQYF. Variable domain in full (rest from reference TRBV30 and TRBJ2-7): SQTIHQWPATLVQPVGSPLSLECTVEGTSNPNLYWYRQAAGRGLQLLFYSVGIGQISSEVPQNLSASRPQDRQFILSSKKLLLSDSGFYLCAWSLQGYEQYFGPGTRLTVT.

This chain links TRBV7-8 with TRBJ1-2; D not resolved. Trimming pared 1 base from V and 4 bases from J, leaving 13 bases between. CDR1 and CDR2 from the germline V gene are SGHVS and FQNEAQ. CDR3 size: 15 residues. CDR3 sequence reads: CASSLVLASSYGYTF. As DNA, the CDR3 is TGTGCCAGCAGCTTAGTATTGGCCTCTAGCTATGGCTACACCTTC. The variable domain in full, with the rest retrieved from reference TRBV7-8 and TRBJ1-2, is GAGVSQSPRYKVAKRGQDVALRCDPISGHVSLFWYQQALGQGPEFLTYFQNEAQLDKSGLPSDRFFAERPEGSVSTLKIQRTQQEDSAVYLCASSLVLASSYGYTFGSGTRLTVV.

DNA of the CDR3: TGTGCCAGCAGAACTAGCGGGGGTACCTACGAGCAGTACTTC. Residues: CASRTSGGTYEQYF. The chain is built from TRBV27 and TRBJ2-7; 11 bases are shared with TRBD2. Germline assignment: CDR1 MNHEY and CDR2 SMNVEV (reference sequence). The V gene end was trimmed by 6 bases and the J gene end by 2 bases; junction bases not matched to a gene: 3. The CDR3 has 14 amino acids.

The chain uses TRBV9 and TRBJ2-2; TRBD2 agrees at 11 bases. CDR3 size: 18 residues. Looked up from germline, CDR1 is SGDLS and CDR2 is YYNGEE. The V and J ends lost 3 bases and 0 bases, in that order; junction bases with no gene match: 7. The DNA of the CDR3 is TGTGCCAGCAGCGCCGTAGCGGGGGGGTTCGCGAACACCGGGGAGCTGTTTTTT. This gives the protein CASSAVAGGFANTGELFF.

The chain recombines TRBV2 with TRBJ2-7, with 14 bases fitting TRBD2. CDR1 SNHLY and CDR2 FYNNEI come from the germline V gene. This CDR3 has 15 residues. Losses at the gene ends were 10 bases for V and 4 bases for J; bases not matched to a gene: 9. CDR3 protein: CATRGTSGSRYEQYF. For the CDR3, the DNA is TGTGCCACGCGTGGGACTAGCGGGAGTAGGTACGAGCAGTACTTC.

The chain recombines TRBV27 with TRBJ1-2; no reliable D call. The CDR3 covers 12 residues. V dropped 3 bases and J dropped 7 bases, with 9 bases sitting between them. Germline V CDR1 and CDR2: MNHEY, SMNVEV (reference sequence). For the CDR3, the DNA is TGTGCCAGCAGTTTTTCGGGTGGTGGCTACACCTTC. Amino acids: CASSFSGGGYTF.

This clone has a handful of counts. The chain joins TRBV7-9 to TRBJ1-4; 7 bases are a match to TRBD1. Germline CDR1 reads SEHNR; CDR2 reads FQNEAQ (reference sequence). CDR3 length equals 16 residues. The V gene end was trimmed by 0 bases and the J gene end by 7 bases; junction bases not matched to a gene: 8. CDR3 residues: CASSLAEPGGSEKLFF. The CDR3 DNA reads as TGTGCCAGCAGCTTAGCGGAGCCAGGGGGAAGTGAAAAACTGTTTTTT.

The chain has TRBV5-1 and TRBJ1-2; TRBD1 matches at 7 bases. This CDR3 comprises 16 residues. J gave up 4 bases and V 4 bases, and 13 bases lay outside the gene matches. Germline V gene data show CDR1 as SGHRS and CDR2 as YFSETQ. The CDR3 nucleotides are TGCGCCAGCAGCCTCTACACCGGGACAGCCTCCTATGGCTACACCTTC. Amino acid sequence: CASSLYTGTASYGYTF.

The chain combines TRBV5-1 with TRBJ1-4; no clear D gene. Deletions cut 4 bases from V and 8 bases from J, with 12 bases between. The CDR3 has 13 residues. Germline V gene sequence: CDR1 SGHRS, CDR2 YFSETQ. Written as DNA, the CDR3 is TGCGCCAGCAGCGCGGGAGCTTACGAAAAACTGTTTTTT. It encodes CASSAGAYEKLFF.